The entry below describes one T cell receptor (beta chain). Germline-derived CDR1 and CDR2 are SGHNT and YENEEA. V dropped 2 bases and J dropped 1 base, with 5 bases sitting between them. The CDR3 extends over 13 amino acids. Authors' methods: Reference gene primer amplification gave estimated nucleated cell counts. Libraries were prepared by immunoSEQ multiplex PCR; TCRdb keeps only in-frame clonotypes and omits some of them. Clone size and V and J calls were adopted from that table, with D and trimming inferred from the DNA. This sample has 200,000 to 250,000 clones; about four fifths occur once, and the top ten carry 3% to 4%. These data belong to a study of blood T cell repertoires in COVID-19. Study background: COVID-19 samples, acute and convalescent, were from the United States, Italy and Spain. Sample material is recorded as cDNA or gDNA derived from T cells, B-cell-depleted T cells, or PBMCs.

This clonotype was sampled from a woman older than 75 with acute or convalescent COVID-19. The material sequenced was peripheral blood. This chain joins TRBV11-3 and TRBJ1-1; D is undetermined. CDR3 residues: CASSLSRNTEAFF. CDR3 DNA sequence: TGTGCCAGCAGCTTATCGAGGAACACTGAAGCTTTCTTT.